A single sample is the source of the 13 T cell receptor beta chains below, sequenced in a study of human T cells and chemical hapten exposure. TCRdb ran MiXCR on the 5' RACE reads and lists one entry per CDR3 protein. The sample includes tens of thousands of distinct CDR3 sequences, 7.7% of them seen just once. The authors extracted total RNA from unfractionated whole blood. The receptors come from a male donor in good health.

The chain uses TRBV4-2 and TRBJ1-4; 8 bases align to TRBD1. Trimming removed 4 bases from V and 7 bases from J; junction bases left unmatched: 11. Germline lookup yields CDR1 LGHNA and CDR2 YNFKEQ. This CDR3 comprises 16 residues. CDR3 in amino acids: CASSPAPGGASEKLFF. The DNA for the CDR3 is TGTGCCAGCAGCCCGGCCCCAGGGGGCGCTTCTGAAAAACTGTTTTTT.

This clonotype was counted ten times or more. V usage is TRBV12-3 or TRBV12-4 and J usage is TRBJ1-4; D perhaps matches TRBD1 (6 bases). Trimming removed 8 bases from V and 7 bases from J, with 14 bases in between. The length of the CDR3 is 13 residues. The CDR3 region is CASRRGGGEKLFF. CDR3 DNA: TGTGCCAGCCGTAGGGGGGGTGGTGAAAAACTGTTTTTT.

This clonotype was seen ten or more times. The rearrangement joins TRBV12-5 to TRBJ2-2; 11 bases are shared with TRBD2. Germline trimming cut 1 base from V and 0 bases from J; bases unmatched to any gene: 4. The germline gives CDR1 LGHNT, CDR2 FRNRAP. The CDR3 consists of 18 residues. For the CDR3, the DNA is TGTGCTAGTGGTTTGGGACTAGCGGGAATCGCGAACACCGGGGAGCTGTTTTTT. Translating gives CASGLGLAGIANTGELFF.

This clonotype has only a few counts. The rearrangement links TRBV12-3 or TRBV12-4 to TRBJ2-1; TRBD2 matches at 12 bases. The CDR3 extends over 15 amino acids. V lost 6 bases, J lost 2 bases, and 2 bases stayed unmatched. The CDR3 spells CASRRTSGTYNEQFF. In DNA form, the CDR3 reads TGTGCCAGCAGAAGGACTAGCGGGACCTACAATGAGCAGTTCTTC.

This clonotype occurred many times. The rearrangement links TRBV28 to TRBJ1-5; D call uncertain. CDR3 size: 14 residues. Trimming removed 2 bases at V and 1 base at J, with 6 bases between. The germline CDR1 and CDR2 sequences are MDHEN and SYDVKM. CDR3 residues: CASSLVSSNQPQHF. CDR3 nucleotide sequence: TGTGCCAGCAGTTTAGTCAGCAGCAATCAGCCCCAGCATTTT.

The sample holds many counts of this clonotype. V gene TRBV20-1 combines with J gene TRBJ2-3; no clear D. The CDR3 totals 14 residues. Germline loops: CDR1 DFQATT, CDR2 SNEGSKA (reference sequence). Trimming cost V 1 base and J 0 bases, with 8 bases left between them. In DNA, the CDR3 is TGCAGTGCTAGAGTTCACTTAAGCACAGATACGCAGTATTTT. Translating gives CSARVHLSTDTQYF.

This clonotype was counted a few times. This chain uses TRBV6-1 with TRBJ1-1, with D possibly TRBD1 on 6 matching bases. Germline lookup yields CDR1 MNHNS and CDR2 SASEGT. The germline V and J ends were trimmed by 5 bases and 3 bases, with 16 bases remaining between them. The CDR3 runs to 15 residues. CDR3 DNA: TGTGCCAGCAGTTCTCCGGGACACGGTTACACTGAAGCTTTCTTT. Translated: CASSSPGHGYTEAFF.

This clonotype was seen a handful of times. The gene calls are TRBV6-5 and TRBJ2-2; D is undetermined. Per germline, CDR1 MNHEY and CDR2 SVGAGI. The CDR3 is 16 residues long. V lost 0 bases, J lost 3 bases, and 11 bases lay in between. CDR3 sequence: CASSYSITTDTGELFF. As DNA, the CDR3 is TGTGCCAGCAGTTACTCGATCACTACCGACACCGGGGAGCTGTTTTTT.

This clonotype appeared a few times. The V gene is TRBV7-2, the J gene TRBJ1-5; D uncertain. Per germline, CDR1 SGHTA and CDR2 FQGNSA. Trimming removed 5 bases from V and 7 bases from J, with 12 bases in between. The CDR3 extends over 13 amino acids. The CDR3 DNA reads as TGTGCCAGCAGCCCCCGAGGCAGCCAGCCCCAGCATTTT. This translates into CASSPRGSQPQHF.

This clonotype was picked up a small number of times. The chain employs TRBV24-1 and TRBJ1-5, with 11 positions matching TRBD1. The V and J ends lost 2 bases and 9 bases, in that order; junction bases with no gene match: 8. CDR1 and CDR2 from the germline V gene are KGHDR and SFDVKD. The CDR3 contains 16 residues. This CDR3 reads CATSDSGQGASGPQHF. In DNA, the CDR3 is TGTGCCACCAGTGATTCCGGACAGGGGGCGTCGGGGCCCCAGCATTTT.

Many counts were recorded for this clonotype. The chain has TRBV6-5 and TRBJ2-3, with D unclear. Germline values: CDR1 MNHEY, CDR2 SVGAGI. This CDR3 spans 15 amino acids. V shed 6 bases and J shed 5 bases, with 18 bases lying between them. This chain's CDR3 is CASSPNLVMVDTQYF. The DNA of the CDR3 is TGTGCCAGCAGCCCCAACCTAGTAATGGTAGATACGCAGTATTTT.

This clonotype was seen repeatedly, ten times or more. The chain recombines TRBV6-5 with TRBJ2-3, with a weak D call TRBD1 (5 bases). V shed 4 bases and J shed 4 bases, with 15 bases lying between them. Germline-derived CDR1 and CDR2 are MNHEY and SVGAGI. The CDR3 is 15 residues long. CDR3 nucleotide sequence: TGTGCCAGCAGTTTCACAGGAACGGACCCAGATACGCAGTATTTT. This codes for CASSFTGTDPDTQYF.

V is TRBV9 and J is TRBJ2-1; possible D gene TRBD1, 6 bases. The CDR3 consists of 15 residues. Trimming pared 2 bases from V and 3 bases from J, leaving 12 bases between. Germline CDR1 reads SGDLS; CDR2 reads YYNGEE. CDR3 protein: CASSVGQIHYNEQFF. The CDR3 DNA is TGTGCCAGCAGCGTCGGACAGATCCACTACAATGAGCAGTTCTTC.